This TCR beta chain originates from a study of CD8 T cells in ankylosing spondylitis. Germline assignment: CDR1 SGHRS and CDR2 YFSETQ. The ends lost 4 bases at V and 0 bases at J; junction bases unmatched: 11. The CDR3 extends over 17 amino acids. TCRdb called the 5' RACE reads again in MiXCR, with one record for every CDR3 protein. The sample lists about 240,000 distinct CDR3 sequences; approximately 8% were seen once. This clonotype was seen repeatedly, ten times or more. V is TRBV5-1 and J is TRBJ2-7; TRBD2 aligns across 9 bases. This TCR came from a female donor with ankylosing spondylitis or in good health (not recorded which). The sequenced sample consisted of blood, either unsorted or a sorted T cell fraction (not recorded which). CDR3 sequence reads: CASSLGLAKYLSYEQYF. The CDR3 DNA reads TGCGCCAGCAGCCTGGGACTAGCAAAGTATCTCTCCTACGAGCAGTACTTC.